Shown below are 7 T cell receptor beta chains from a single sample sequenced in a study of response to subunit inactivated influenza vaccine. TCRdb reanalysed the RT-PCR reads using MiXCR and keeps one entry per CDR3 protein. Among roughly 700,000 distinct CDR3 sequences, 15% to 18% were seen once, and the ten largest hold around 10%. This specimen was PBMCs from blood, taken 11 to 12 days after vaccination. These receptors were obtained from a man aged 50 to 60 who received an inactivated influenza vaccine.

The table lists this clonotype with a few counts. The chain couples TRBV11-2 to TRBJ1-5; D might be TRBD1 (6 bases). The CDR3 length is 17 residues. Germline-derived CDR1 and CDR2 are SGHAT and FQNNGV. The ends were cut back, 0 bases at V and 5 bases at J, with 17 bases in the middle. The chain's CDR3 is CASSLDEAGAGHQPQHF. DNA for the CDR3: TGTGCCAGCAGCTTAGATGAGGCGGGGGCAGGACATCAGCCCCAGCATTTT. Using reference TRBV11-2 and TRBJ1-5 for the parts outside the CDR3, the full variable domain is EAGVAQSPRYKIIEKRQSVAFWCNPISGHATLYWYQQILGQGPKLLIQFQNNGVVDDSQLPKDRFSAERLKGVDSTLKIQPAKLEDSAVYLCASSLDEAGAGHQPQHFGDGTRLSIL.

Here the CDR3 reads CASSQDFGTVGYTF. CDR3 DNA sequence: TGTGCCAGCAGCCAAGATTTTGGGACAGTTGGCTACACCTTC. This chain uses TRBV4-2 with TRBJ1-2; 7 bases are shared with TRBD1. The CDR3 length is 14 residues. Trimming at V came to 0 bases and at J to 7 bases, leaving 5 bases not matched to a gene. CDR1 and CDR2 (germline): LGHNA, YNFKEQ.

This clonotype was picked up a small number of times. The chain uses TRBV19 and TRBJ1-5; 12 bases line up with TRBD1. The CDR3 consists of 15 residues. V lost 5 bases to trimming and J lost 4 bases; unmatched junction nucleotides: 3. CDR1 is LNHDA, CDR2 SQIVND, per germline (reference sequence). This CDR3 is CASSEGQGANQPQHF. In nucleotides, the CDR3 is TGTGCCAGTAGTGAGGGACAGGGGGCAAATCAGCCCCAGCATTTT.

This clonotype was picked up a small number of times. CDR3 nucleotides: TGTGCCAGCAGTTTAGCAGGGGATCGAGAAGAGACCCAGTACTTC. Its protein is CASSLAGDREETQYF. The genes are TRBV12-3 or TRBV12-4 and TRBJ2-5, with D possibly being TRBD1 (5 bases). Deletions cut 0 bases from V and 3 bases from J, with 11 bases between. The CDR3 totals 15 residues.

Only a few counts were recorded for this clonotype. V gene TRBV7-6 combines with J gene TRBJ2-3; 13 nucleotides line up with TRBD2. Germline V gene sequence: CDR1 SGHVS, CDR2 FNYEAQ. The CDR3 covers 21 residues. Trimming cost V 5 bases and J 3 bases; bases outside gene matches: 20. As DNA, the CDR3 is TGTGCCAGCAGCAACCCTTGGACTAGCGGGGGAGACCTATTGGGGACAGATACGCAGTATTTT. Translation: CASSNPWTSGGDLLGTDTQYF.

V and J are TRBV3-1 and TRBJ2-1; D gene unclear. Looked up from germline, CDR1 is LGHDT and CDR2 is YNNKEL (reference sequence). The CDR3 has 15 amino acids. V shed 1 base and J shed 5 bases, with 12 bases lying between them. The DNA for the CDR3 is TGTGCCAGCAGCCAAGTTAGGTCCCATAACAATGAGCAGTTCTTC. Its translation is CASSQVRSHNNEQFF.

This chain links TRBV5-1 with TRBJ1-6; D may be TRBD1 (5 bases). The V gene lost 4 bases and the J gene lost 9 bases, with 20 bases spanning the gap. Per the germline V gene, CDR1 is SGHRS and CDR2 is YFSETQ. This CDR3 contains 16 residues. The CDR3 nucleotides read TGCGCCAGCAGCCCCGGGGGGAGCCAGACCAGTTCACCCCTCCACTTT. It is translated as CASSPGGSQTSSPLHF.